These 10 T cell receptor beta chains were all obtained from the same sample, sequenced in a study of tumor-infiltrating lymphocytes in localized non-small cell lung cancer. Sequencing was performed with immunoSEQ multiplex PCR; in TCRdb, only in-frame clones are kept and a portion is missing. Here the sample spans 15,000 to 20,000 clones, 70% to 75% being singletons. Source material: lung tumor tissue. Source of these receptors: a human donor with non-small cell lung cancer.

This clone was seen just once. This chain joins TRBV7-9 and TRBJ2-7, with a possible D match to TRBD1 (5 bases). The V end was cut by 1 base, the J end by 3 bases, with 7 bases between. Germline loops: CDR1 SEHNR, CDR2 FQNEAQ (reference sequence). This CDR3 contains 13 residues. The CDR3 bases are TGTGCCAGCAGCTTAGGACAGAACTACGAGCAGTACTTC. Translating gives CASSLGQNYEQYF. The whole variable domain, filled in from reference TRBV7-9 and TRBJ2-7, reads DTGVSQNPRHKITKRGQNVTFRCDPISEHNRLYWYRQTLGQGPEFLTYFQNEAQLEKSRLLSDRFSAERPKGSFSTLEIQRTEQGDSAMYLCASSLGQNYEQYFGPGTRLTVT.

The chain has TRBV27 and TRBJ1-1; 10 positions match TRBD1. CDR1 is MNHEY and CDR2 is SMNVEV in the germline V gene (reference sequence). CDR3 size: 15 residues. J gave up 4 bases and V 5 bases, and 7 bases lay outside the gene matches. The CDR3 reads CASSRRGQGSTEAFF. CDR3 nucleotide sequence: TGTGCCAGCAGTCGACGGGGACAGGGGAGCACTGAAGCTTTCTTT.

V and J are TRBV19 and TRBJ2-1; possible D gene TRBD1, 5 bases. Trimming cost V 5 bases and J 7 bases, with 18 bases left between them. The germline CDR1 and CDR2 sequences are LNHDA and SQIVND (reference sequence). The CDR3 spans 15 residues. Here the CDR3 reads CASSLLMVRVNEQFF. The CDR3 DNA is TGTGCCAGTAGTCTCCTGATGGTCAGGGTGAATGAGCAGTTCTTC. Based on the CDR3 plus reference TRBV19 and TRBJ2-1, the full variable domain is DGGITQSPKYLFRKEGQNVTLSCEQNLNHDAMYWYRQDPGQGLRLIYYSQIVNDFQKGDIAEGYSVSREKKESFPLTVTSAQKNPTAFYLCASSLLMVRVNEQFFGPGTRLTVL.

The chain is built from TRBV18 and TRBJ2-5; D ambiguous. Deletions cut 0 bases from V and 5 bases from J, with 4 bases between. This CDR3 is 12 amino acids long. The germline V gene encodes CDR1 KGHSH and CDR2 LQKENI. The CDR3 nucleotides read TGTGCCAGCTCACCACCGAGGGAGACCCAGTACTTC. It yields the protein CASSPPRETQYF.

The chain links TRBV6-5 to TRBJ2-5; 10 positions agree with TRBD2. CDR3 length equals 14 residues. Losses at the gene ends were 5 bases for V and 4 bases for J; bases not matched to a gene: 4. Germline CDR1 MNHEY, CDR2 SVGAGI. The CDR3 sequence is CASSRLAGGETQYF. CDR3 sequence (DNA): TGTGCCAGCAGTCGACTAGCGGGTGGAGAGACCCAGTACTTC.

The rearrangement uses TRBV29-1 and TRBJ1-2; 8 positions match TRBD1. The CDR3 has 14 amino acids. Germline trimming cut 1 base from V and 4 bases from J; bases unmatched to any gene: 5. Germline lookup yields CDR1 SQVTM and CDR2 ANQGSEA. The CDR3 coding sequence is TGCAGCGTTGAAGGCCCAGGGGGCTTCTATGGCTACACCTTC. Its protein is CSVEGPGGFYGYTF.

The chain has TRBV30 and TRBJ2-7; TRBD1 matches 8 bases. The CDR3 contains 14 residues. Trimming at V came to 1 base and at J to 10 bases, leaving 12 bases not matched to a gene. Per the germline V gene, CDR1 is GTSNPN and CDR2 is SVGIG (reference sequence). CDR3 nucleotides: TGTGCCTGGAGTGCGCGACAGACAGGGGCAATCCAGTACTTC. Translated: CAWSARQTGAIQYF.

The V call is TRBV19, the J call TRBJ2-3; no clear D gene. This CDR3 has 14 amino acids. Trimming pared 2 bases from V and 4 bases from J, leaving 10 bases between. CDR1 is LNHDA and CDR2 is SQIVND in the germline V gene (reference sequence). The CDR3 sequence is CASSISLVADTQYF. CDR3 in DNA: TGTGCCAGTAGTATATCCTTAGTAGCAGATACGCAGTATTTT.

The V gene is TRBV28, the J gene TRBJ2-7, with a possible D match to TRBD1 (7 bases). In germline, CDR1 is MDHEN, CDR2 SYDVKM. Trimming removed 3 bases from V and 0 bases from J, with 15 bases in between. This CDR3 comprises 16 residues. The CDR3 DNA is TGTGCCAGCAGTTTCCCATGGAGGGACAGCTCCTACGAGCAGTACTTC. It codes for CASSFPWRDSSYEQYF.

The chain recombines TRBV13 with TRBJ1-1, with unresolved D. Between the trimmed V and J ends, which lost 5 bases and 6 bases, there was a span of 13 bases. The CDR3 loop spans 13 amino acids. Germline CDR1 PRHDT, CDR2 FYEKMQ (reference sequence). Written as DNA, the CDR3 is TGTGCCAGCAGCCCAACCCCCGAGGCTGAAGCTTTCTTT. This sequence encodes CASSPTPEAEAFF.